Shown below are 23 T cell receptor beta chains from a single sample sequenced in a study of T cell changes during pregnancy in multiple sclerosis. Here immunoSEQ multiplex PCR was the method, and the copy in TCRdb shows in-frame clones only, minus some. In the table there are some 57,000 clones, roughly nine tenths of which are singletons. The starting material was CD4+ T cells from peripheral blood mononuclear cells, obtained after pregnancy. These TCRs come from a female donor in good health, enrolled as a control in a pregnancy study.

V usage is TRBV5-6 and J usage is TRBJ2-3, with 7 positions matching TRBD2. V was clipped by 7 bases and J by 6 bases; unmatched bases: 11. This CDR3 has 14 residues. CDR1 SGHDT and CDR2 YYEEEE come from the germline V gene. The CDR3 is CASYNLGGLDTQYF. The CDR3 DNA is TGTGCCAGCTATAATTTGGGGGGGTTGGATACGCAGTATTTT.

The gene calls are TRBV6-4 and TRBJ1-2, with D possibly TRBD1 on 5 matching bases. The V gene's germline CDR1 is MRHNA and CDR2 SNTAGT. This CDR3 comprises 14 residues. V gave up 5 bases and J gave up 3 bases, with 13 bases separating them. Here the CDR3 reads CASSSGHPYYGYTF. CDR3 nucleotide sequence: TGTGCCAGCAGTTCCGGACACCCTTACTATGGCTACACCTTC.

The genes are TRBV19 and TRBJ1-5, with D uncertain. The CDR3 sequence is 16 residues long. Germline V gives CDR1 LNHDA, CDR2 SQIVND (reference sequence). V was trimmed by 9 bases and J by 0 bases, leaving 18 bases between them. The CDR3 DNA follows: TGTGCCAGCAAGCGGGGAAAGCCTCCTAGCAATCAGCCCCAGCATTTT. Its protein product is CASKRGKPPSNQPQHF.

V is TRBV5-1 and J is TRBJ1-1, with a weak D call TRBD1 (5 bases). The CDR3 is 15 amino acids. Germline V gene sequence: CDR1 SGHRS, CDR2 YFSETQ. Trimming took off 4 bases at V and 1 base at J, with 14 bases between the two ends. The CDR3 DNA reads as TGCGCCAGCAGCAGGGAGGGTGACAGGAACACTGAAGCTTTCTTT. It codes for CASSREGDRNTEAFF.

The chain has TRBV10-2 and TRBJ1-1; possible D gene TRBD1, 5 bases. Germline CDR1 WSHSY, CDR2 SAAADI. The CDR3 loop spans 11 amino acids. Deletions cut 8 bases from V and 1 base from J, with 5 bases between. The CDR3 DNA reads TGCGCCAGCGGACAGAACACTGAAGCTTTCTTT. Its protein product is CASGQNTEAFF.

V gene TRBV4-3 combines with J gene TRBJ1-1; possible D gene TRBD1, 6 bases. The V and J ends lost 0 bases and 5 bases respectively, with 10 bases between them. The V gene's germline CDR1 is LGHNA and CDR2 YSLEER. The CDR3 spans 14 residues. The CDR3 loop is CASSQDRGGTEAFF. For the CDR3, the DNA is TGCGCCAGCAGCCAAGACAGGGGCGGGACTGAAGCTTTCTTT.

The genes are TRBV2 and TRBJ1-2; no firm D call. The CDR3 is 14 residues long. Germline CDR1 SNHLY, CDR2 FYNNEI. The ends were cut back, 4 bases at V and 1 base at J, with 10 bases in the middle. For the CDR3, the DNA is TGTGCCAGCAGTGTGTCCGGTGATAACTATGGCTACACCTTC. Protein: CASSVSGDNYGYTF.

This clone was detected once. J is TRBJ2-5 and V is TRBV18; D is unresolved. Germline CDR1 is KGHSH and CDR2 is LQKENI. This CDR3 is built from 13 residues. V lost 4 bases and J lost 3, with 9 bases in between. Written as DNA, the CDR3 is TGTGCCAGCTCACGGGCAGCTAAAGAGACCCAGTACTTC. Residues: CASSRAAKETQYF.

The CDR3 reads CASSRDSIYSYGYTF. Written as DNA, the CDR3 is TGTGCCAGCTCACGGGACTCGATTTATTCCTATGGCTACACCTTC. V usage is TRBV18 and J usage is TRBJ1-2; possibly TRBD1 for D (5 bases). V dropped 4 bases and J dropped 4 bases, with 16 bases sitting between them. This CDR3 contains 15 residues. CDR1 and CDR2 from the germline V gene are KGHSH and LQKENI.

This chain uses TRBV7-8 with TRBJ1-4, with TRBD1 matching over 7 bases. Per the germline V gene, CDR1 is SGHVS and CDR2 is FQNEAQ. CDR3 length: 14 residues. J gave up 8 bases and V 1 base, and 4 bases lay outside the gene matches. In DNA, the CDR3 is TGTGCCAGCAGCTTAGGAGGGGGCGCGGAAAAACTGTTTTTT. Protein product: CASSLGGGAEKLFF.

CDR3: CASSQDRARGDYGYTF. The CDR3 DNA reads TGCGCCAGCAGCCAAGATAGAGCCAGGGGTGACTATGGCTACACCTTC. V gene TRBV4-1 combines with J gene TRBJ1-2, with D possibly TRBD1 on 6 matching bases. This CDR3 contains 16 residues. Germline V gene data show CDR1 as MGHRA and CDR2 as YSYEKL. The V and J ends lost 0 bases and 3 bases respectively, with 14 bases between them.

This rearrangement joins TRBV5-1 to TRBJ2-3; 8 nucleotides line up with TRBD2. The J segment lost 1 base and the V segment lost 1 base, leaving 2 bases of the junction unmatched. Germline CDR1 is SGHRS and CDR2 is YFSETQ. This CDR3 region has 15 residues. The CDR3 sequence: CASSLHGGGTDTQYF. The CDR3 nucleotides read TGCGCCAGCAGCTTGCACGGGGGGGGCACAGATACGCAGTATTTT.

The CDR3, as DNA: TGTGCCAGCAGCTCCACAGCCTACGAGCAGTACTTC. Translating gives CASSSTAYEQYF. The rearrangement links TRBV11-3 to TRBJ2-7; no reliable D call. The length of the CDR3 is 12 residues. Trimming removed 4 bases at V and 2 bases at J, with 6 bases between. The germline V gene encodes CDR1 SGHNT and CDR2 YENEEA.

This chain links TRBV5-1 with TRBJ1-2; tentative D call: TRBD1 (6 bases). V lost 4 bases, J lost 4 bases, and 14 bases lay in between. Germline values: CDR1 SGHRS, CDR2 YFSETQ. This CDR3 region has 14 residues. CDR3 sequence: CASSAEGGVYGYTF. CDR3 DNA: TGCGCCAGCAGCGCGGAGGGGGGGGTCTATGGCTACACCTTC.

The chain recombines TRBV4-1 with TRBJ2-1; TRBD1 matches at 8 bases. Per the germline V gene, CDR1 is MGHRA and CDR2 is YSYEKL. The V segment lost 4 bases and the J segment 8 bases; nucleotides outside the gene matches: 13. The CDR3 has 16 residues. The DNA for the CDR3 is TGCGCCAGCAGCCCCGTACTTTCTTGGACAGGGTATGAGCAGTTCTTC. It yields the protein CASSPVLSWTGYEQFF.

The chain joins TRBV5-1 to TRBJ1-6, with TRBD1 as a possible D gene (5 bases). V lost 4 bases to trimming and J lost 11 bases, with 19 bases between them. This CDR3 has 15 residues. Germline V gene data show CDR1 as SGHRS and CDR2 as YFSETQ. CDR3 loop: CASSPGLRHPAPLHF. The CDR3 nucleotides read TGCGCCAGCAGCCCGGGACTGAGGCACCCAGCACCCCTCCACTTT.

The chain recombines TRBV19 with TRBJ1-2, with D hard to call. Germline loops: CDR1 LNHDA, CDR2 SQIVND (reference sequence). CDR3 length: 16 amino acids. Trimming stripped 3 bases from V and 3 bases from J, with 17 bases between. CDR3 region: CASSMGMSHLDYGYTF. The CDR3 DNA follows: TGTGCCAGTAGTATGGGCATGTCGCACCTGGACTATGGCTACACCTTC.

The chain couples TRBV25-1 to TRBJ2-2, with D perhaps TRBD2 (6 bases). The CDR3 contains 16 residues. CDR1 and CDR2 (germline): MGHDK, SYGVNS. Between the trimmed V and J ends, which lost 7 bases and 4 bases, there was a span of 19 bases. CDR3 DNA: TGTGCCAGCACCAATTACGGGGGTTTAGGCACCGGGGAGCTGTTTTTT. Its translation is CASTNYGGLGTGELFF.

The chain uses TRBV19 and TRBJ1-6; a weak D match, TRBD1 (5 bases). The CDR3 loop spans 14 amino acids. The germline CDR1 and CDR2 sequences are LNHDA and SQIVND (reference sequence). The V and J ends lost 6 bases and 9 bases respectively, with 15 bases between them. The CDR3 coding sequence is TGTGCCAGTAGCCACCAGGGTCTGGCTTCACCCCTCCACTTT. Translating gives CASSHQGLASPLHF.

The J gene is TRBJ1-2, the V gene TRBV23-1, with 8 bases lining up with TRBD1. TRBV23-1 is assigned to the ORF class and has an uncertain function. V lost 0 bases, J lost 4 bases, and 10 bases stayed unmatched. CDR3 length: 17 amino acids. CDR3 in amino acids: CASSQSFPDRGGYGYTF. CDR3 nucleotide sequence: TGCGCCAGCAGTCAATCGTTCCCCGACAGGGGAGGCTATGGCTACACCTTC.

V gene TRBV7-2 combines with J gene TRBJ1-2; 9 bases align to TRBD1. This CDR3 spans 15 amino acids. Germline V gene sequence: CDR1 SGHTA, CDR2 FQGNSA. Trimming at V came to 3 bases and at J to 4 bases, leaving 6 bases not matched to a gene. The CDR3: CASSFRDRAPYGYTF. In DNA, the CDR3 is TGTGCCAGCAGCTTCCGGGACAGGGCCCCCTATGGCTACACCTTC.

The rearrangement links TRBV6-5 to TRBJ1-3, with D unclear. The V end lost 0 bases, the J end lost 0 bases, and 6 bases lay between the germline ends. This CDR3 region has 15 residues. Germline-derived CDR1 and CDR2 are MNHEY and SVGAGI. CDR3 protein: CASSYSWLSGNTIYF. In DNA form, the CDR3 reads TGTGCCAGCAGTTACTCATGGCTCTCTGGAAACACCATATATTTT.

A single count supports this clone. The chain joins TRBV5-5 to TRBJ1-1; TRBD1 matches 7 bases. J was trimmed by 0 bases and V by 0 bases; bases with no gene match: 5. The CDR3 has 16 residues. Germline V gene lookup returns CDR1 SGHKS and CDR2 YYEKEE (reference sequence). CDR3 sequence: CASSLEGQLMNTEAFF. For the CDR3, the DNA is TGTGCCAGCAGCTTGGAGGGACAGCTCATGAACACTGAAGCTTTCTTT.